These 18 T cell receptor beta chains came from one sample sequenced in a study of T-cell memory formation after mild COVID-19 (dated by TCRdb to about 2021). The library was prepared using 5' RACE. For sequencing, an Illumina NovaSeq 6000 was employed. Clones were called with MiXCR by TCRdb after fastp trimmed the public reads at Q25, and only in-frame beta chains were retained. Identical CDR3 proteins give one entry, which carries the most common genes and DNA. In all, the sample holds about 110,000 distinct CDR3 sequences, and 18% of those were seen once. Roughly 5.5% of the sample is in the top ten clones. Sequenced sample: PBMCs or a T cell subset sorted from them (not recorded which). These receptor sequences come from a man aged 18 to 30 who had mild COVID-19 (a few samples of this study predate the infection). The sample titles of this study are shuffled in the database, so cell type and time point are left out; the donor was told from shared clones.

The rearrangement joins TRBV10-3 to TRBJ1-1, with D possibly being TRBD1 (5 bases). The V end was cut by 7 bases, the J end by 3 bases, with 12 bases between. There are 13 residues in the CDR3. Germline V gene sequence: CDR1 ENHRY, CDR2 SYGVKD. The CDR3 reads CAIKAGGDTEAFF. The DNA of the CDR3 is TGTGCCATCAAGGCGGGGGGGGACACTGAAGCTTTCTTT.

The chain employs TRBV5-1 and TRBJ2-1; 13 bases match TRBD2. Germline loops: CDR1 SGHRS, CDR2 YFSETQ. V trimming: 7 bases; J trimming: 9 bases; junction bases outside the gene matches: 7. The CDR3 is 14 amino acids. The CDR3 sequence is CASAGTSGMGEQFF. CDR3 in DNA: TGCGCCAGCGCAGGGACTAGCGGGATGGGTGAGCAGTTCTTC.

This clonotype was recorded a few times. CDR3 in amino acids: CASSEHRGSSGANVLTF. Here the CDR3 DNA reads TGTGCCAGCAGTGAACACAGGGGTTCCTCTGGGGCCAACGTCCTGACTTTC. This chain joins TRBV25-1 and TRBJ2-6; TRBD1 matches 7 bases. The V gene's germline CDR1 is MGHDK and CDR2 SYGVNS. The V segment lost 2 bases and the J segment 0 bases; nucleotides outside the gene matches: 4. The length of the CDR3 is 17 residues.

The genes are TRBV7-2 and TRBJ1-2, with no clear D. The germline V and J ends were trimmed by 1 base and 4 bases, with 13 bases remaining between them. The length of the CDR3 is 15 residues. The germline V gene has CDR1 SGHTA and CDR2 FQGNSA. CDR3 coding DNA: TGTGCCAGCAGCTTAGGCGCGGGGATGGGCTATGGCTACACCTTC. This codes for CASSLGAGMGYGYTF.

This chain links TRBV6-6 with TRBJ2-7; TRBD2 matches at 7 bases. CDR1 and CDR2 from the germline V gene are MNHNY and SVGAGI (reference sequence). Trimming at V came to 0 bases and at J to 0 bases, leaving 2 bases not matched to a gene. The CDR3 is made up of 15 amino acids. CDR3 protein: CASSYSRLASYEQYF. The CDR3 DNA reads as TGTGCCAGCAGTTACTCCCGACTAGCCTCCTACGAGCAGTACTTC.

Only a few counts were recorded for this clonotype. The chain combines TRBV29-1 with TRBJ1-1, with a possible D match to TRBD1 (5 bases). The CDR3 extends over 15 amino acids. Trimming stripped 7 bases from V and 0 bases from J, with 18 bases between. Germline-derived CDR1 and CDR2 are SQVTM and ANQGSEA. The CDR3 here is CSGSQGWGMNTEAFF. The CDR3 region has the DNA TGCAGCGGGTCCCAGGGCTGGGGTATGAACACTGAAGCTTTCTTT.

This clonotype came up a few times. The chain carries TRBV11-1 and TRBJ2-5, with D maybe TRBD1 (5 bases). V gave up 2 bases and J gave up 0 bases, with 7 bases separating them. This CDR3 has 14 amino acids. CDR1 and CDR2 (germline): SGHAT, FQDESV (reference sequence). CDR3: CASSLQGYQETQYF. The CDR3 DNA sequence: TGTGCCAGCAGCTTACAGGGATACCAAGAGACCCAGTACTTC.

This clonotype has more than one count but fewer than ten. The chain combines TRBV7-2 with TRBJ2-7, with 9 bases lining up with TRBD1. The CDR3 covers 13 residues. Germline V CDR1 and CDR2: SGHTA, FQGNSA. With V trimmed by 7 bases and J by 5 bases, 6 bases remained unmatched. The CDR3 is CASNRDRDDEQYF. In DNA form, the CDR3 reads TGTGCCAGCAACCGGGACAGGGATGACGAGCAGTACTTC.

This clonotype was detected a few times. The J gene is TRBJ1-2, the V gene TRBV12-3 or TRBV12-4, with TRBD1 as a possible D gene (6 bases). The CDR3 loop spans 13 amino acids. The V gene lost 2 bases and the J gene lost 6 bases, with 10 bases spanning the gap. This CDR3 reads CASSLTGSDGYTF. CDR3 nucleotide sequence: TGTGCCAGCAGTTTAACAGGGTCAGATGGCTACACCTTC.

This clonotype was seen more than once but under ten times. The chain employs TRBV20-1 and TRBJ2-5; D not certain. This CDR3 has 13 amino acids. Germline V gives CDR1 DFQATT, CDR2 SNEGSKA (reference sequence). V was cut by 4 bases and J by 5 bases, with 14 bases left in between. This CDR3 is CSAIAAVGETQYF. The CDR3 DNA reads TGCAGTGCTATTGCGGCCGTCGGGGAGACCCAGTACTTC.

The table lists this clonotype with a few counts. The J gene is TRBJ2-3, the V gene TRBV5-1; 8 nucleotides agree with TRBD2. Germline V gene sequence: CDR1 SGHRS, CDR2 YFSETQ. This CDR3 contains 15 residues. Unmatched junction bases numbered 5, after V lost 3 bases and J lost 2 bases. The CDR3 here is CASSSAGANTDTQYF. In DNA, the CDR3 is TGCGCCAGCAGCTCAGCGGGGGCCAACACAGATACGCAGTATTTT.

The chain links TRBV9 to TRBJ1-1; D may be TRBD1 (5 bases). CDR3 length: 14 amino acids. V was cut by 5 bases and J by 1 base, with 12 bases left in between. Germline-derived CDR1 and CDR2 are SGDLS and YYNGEE. The CDR3 is CASRPWGTNTEAFF. The CDR3 DNA reads TGTGCCAGCAGACCCTGGGGCACGAACACTGAAGCTTTCTTT.

This chain uses TRBV7-2 with TRBJ2-5, with a tentative D call TRBD1 (6 bases). The germline gives CDR1 SGHTA, CDR2 FQGNSA. V lost 7 bases and J lost 3, with 15 bases in between. This CDR3 is built from 14 residues. The CDR3: CASTQGIPKETQYF. CDR3 sequence (DNA): TGTGCCAGCACCCAGGGGATTCCCAAAGAGACCCAGTACTTC.

This rearrangement joins TRBV4-3 to TRBJ2-5; D is ambiguous. Trimming cost V 2 bases and J 1 base, with 11 bases left between them. Germline V gene sequence: CDR1 LGHNA, CDR2 YSLEER. The CDR3 sequence is 15 residues long. The CDR3 DNA is TGCGCCAGCAGCCAATCCCCTCAGCCCCAAGAGACCCAGTACTTC. Its protein is CASSQSPQPQETQYF.

This clonotype has more than one count but fewer than ten. V and J are TRBV5-4 and TRBJ2-1, with D possibly being TRBD2 (5 bases). CDR1 is SGHNT and CDR2 is YYREEE in the germline V gene (reference sequence). V lost 7 bases and J 8 bases, leaving 16 bases between the germline ends. CDR3 length: 13 amino acids. CDR3: CASQSSIKYEQFF. CDR3 in DNA: TGTGCCAGCCAGTCTAGCATTAAGTATGAGCAGTTCTTC.

In its sample, this clonotype was seen many times. The chain has TRBV7-2 and TRBJ2-5; possible D gene TRBD2, 5 bases. The V gene lost 2 bases and the J gene lost 2 bases, with 9 bases spanning the gap. The CDR3 length is 14 residues. Germline CDR1 and CDR2: SGHTA and FQGNSA. The CDR3 reads CASSLIPGQETQYF. Written as DNA, the CDR3 is TGTGCCAGCAGCTTAATTCCGGGACAAGAGACCCAGTACTTC. The whole variable domain, filled in from reference TRBV7-2 and TRBJ2-5, reads GAGVSQSPSNKVTEKGKDVELRCDPISGHTALYWYRQSLGQGLEFLIYFQGNSAPDKSGLPSDRFSAERTGGSVSTLTIQRTQQEDSAVYLCASSLIPGQETQYFGPGTRLLVL.

This clonotype was seen a few times. This rearrangement joins TRBV7-2 to TRBJ2-3; no clear D. The germline V gene encodes CDR1 SGHTA and CDR2 FQGNSA. This CDR3 has 12 residues. Trimming shortened V by 6 bases and J by 2 bases, and 6 bases separated the two germline ends. For the CDR3, the DNA is TGTGCCAGCAGTCGTTACACAGATACGCAGTATTTT. As protein: CASSRYTDTQYF. Full variable domain (outside the CDR3, taken from reference TRBV7-2 and TRBJ2-3): GAGVSQSPSNKVTEKGKDVELRCDPISGHTALYWYRQSLGQGLEFLIYFQGNSAPDKSGLPSDRFSAERTGGSVSTLTIQRTQQEDSAVYLCASSRYTDTQYFGPGTRLTVL.

The chain couples TRBV2 to TRBJ2-4; maybe TRBD1 (6 bases). Trimming took off 3 bases at V and 6 bases at J, with 6 bases between the two ends. The germline CDR1 and CDR2 sequences are SNHLY and FYNNEI. This CDR3 is built from 12 residues. CDR3 sequence (DNA): TGTGCCAGCAGTGAGGACAGAAACATTCAGTACTTC. Amino acids: CASSEDRNIQYF.